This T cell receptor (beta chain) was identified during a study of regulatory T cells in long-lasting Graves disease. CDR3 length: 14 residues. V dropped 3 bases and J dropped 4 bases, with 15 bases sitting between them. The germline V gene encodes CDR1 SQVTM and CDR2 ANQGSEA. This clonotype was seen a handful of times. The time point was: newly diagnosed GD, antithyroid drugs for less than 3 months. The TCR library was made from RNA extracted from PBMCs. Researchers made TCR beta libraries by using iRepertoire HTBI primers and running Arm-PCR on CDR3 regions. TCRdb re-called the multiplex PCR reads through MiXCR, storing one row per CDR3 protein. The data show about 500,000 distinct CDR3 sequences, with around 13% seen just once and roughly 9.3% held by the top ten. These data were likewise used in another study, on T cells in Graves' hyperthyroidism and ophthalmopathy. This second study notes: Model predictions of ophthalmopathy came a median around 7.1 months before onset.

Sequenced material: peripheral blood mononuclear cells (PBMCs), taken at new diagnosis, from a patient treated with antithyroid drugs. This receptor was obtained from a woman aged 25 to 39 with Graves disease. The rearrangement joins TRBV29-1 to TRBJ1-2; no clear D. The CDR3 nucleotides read TGCAGCGTTGATTTGCTGGAGTCCCCCTATGGCTACACCTTC. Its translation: CSVDLLESPYGYTF.